This TCR beta chain originates from a study of cytomegalovirus exposure and HLA in healthy donors. The PCR contained 60 Vbeta and 13 Jbeta primers. The method was immunoSEQ multiplex PCR; TCRdb's version includes in-frame clones alone and lacks a portion of them. The data show roughly 69,000 clones, with 73% seen just once and approximately 5.4% held by the top ten. V was clipped by 2 bases and J by 1 base, with 13 bases between them. This CDR3 comprises 16 residues. Per germline, CDR1 SGHDT and CDR2 YYEEEE. The receptor was derived from a middle-aged man in good health and CMV-seronegative. Sequenced: PBMCs. The chain has TRBV5-6 and TRBJ2-4; D might be TRBD2 (5 bases). The CDR3 loop reads CASSLAVSLAKNIQYF. In nucleotides, the CDR3 is TGTGCCAGCAGCTTAGCGGTGAGCCTGGCCAAAAACATTCAGTACTTC.